A single sample gave rise to the 25 T cell receptor beta chains below, sequenced in a study of OX40 agonist ivuxolimab in advanced cancers. Only in-frame clones appear in the TCRdb table, and some are missing; sequencing was by immunoSEQ multiplex PCR. The sample consists of approximately 69,000 clones, 84% of them appearing once. Sequences were derived from CD4+ or CD8+ T cells sorted from blood, sampled in a trial of the OX40 agonist ivuxolimab. These TCRs come from an adult with an advanced solid tumor such as melanoma, head and neck, liver or kidney cancer.

This clone turned up a few times. The chain couples TRBV5-4 to TRBJ2-5; D unclear. The CDR3 sequence is 13 residues long. Germline CDR1 and CDR2: SGHNT and YYREEE (reference sequence). Trimming took 4 bases from V and 2 from J, leaving 9 bases between them. The DNA for the CDR3 is TGTGCCAGCAGCCCTCGGAATCAAGAGACCCAGTACTTC. This encodes CASSPRNQETQYF.

The chain combines TRBV19 with TRBJ1-1; 8 positions match TRBD1. V shed 5 bases and J 5 bases; nucleotides not matched to a gene: 10. Germline CDR1 LNHDA, CDR2 SQIVND (reference sequence). This CDR3 has 15 residues. For the CDR3, the DNA is TGTGCCAGTAGTGAACCGGGACAGGAAAGGACTGAAGCTTTCTTT. Protein sequence: CASSEPGQERTEAFF.

This clone has a single count. V and J are TRBV6-4 and TRBJ2-2, with 7 bases identical to TRBD2. Germline V lookup: CDR1 MRHNA, CDR2 SNTAGT. The junction had 7 bases not matched to a gene; V was cut back by 6 bases and J by 6 bases. The CDR3 loop spans 14 amino acids. Here the CDR3 DNA reads TGTGCCAGCAGCCAGGGAGGGCGGCCCGGGGAGCTGTTTTTT. Translated: CASSQGGRPGELFF.

The genes are TRBV9 and TRBJ1-6; D is unclear. CDR1 is SGDLS and CDR2 is YYNGEE in the germline V gene. The CDR3 covers 15 residues. The germline V and J ends were trimmed by 2 bases and 0 bases, with 6 bases remaining between them. The CDR3 spells CASSVGSSYNSPLHF. The CDR3 DNA sequence: TGTGCCAGCAGCGTGGGGAGCTCCTATAATTCACCCCTCCACTTT.

V usage is TRBV7-3 and J usage is TRBJ1-2, with D possibly matching TRBD1 (6 bases). V gave up 5 bases and J gave up 8 bases, with 15 bases separating them. The germline V gene encodes CDR1 SGHTA and CDR2 FQGTGA. CDR3 length: 13 residues. The CDR3 bases are TGTGCCAGCAGCCAGGCCGGGGGCGACGGCTACACCTTC. Residues: CASSQAGGDGYTF. Combining the CDR3 with reference TRBV7-3 and TRBJ1-2 gives the whole variable domain GAGVSQTPSNKVTEKGKYVELRCDPISGHTALYWYRQSLGQGPEFLIYFQGTGAADDSGLPNDRFFAVRPEGSVSTLKIQRTERGDSAVYLCASSQAGGDGYTFGSGTRLTVV.

This clone came up once. The V gene is TRBV29-1, the J gene TRBJ1-1, with a weak D call TRBD1 (6 bases). The CDR3 is made up of 13 amino acids. Germline V gene data show CDR1 as SQVTM and CDR2 as ANQGSEA. V lost 7 bases and J 1 base, leaving 13 bases between the germline ends. The CDR3 loop reads CSELRTANTEAFF. Written as DNA, the CDR3 is TGCAGCGAGCTCCGGACAGCGAACACTGAAGCTTTCTTT.

This chain links TRBV7-2 with TRBJ2-5; D is perhaps TRBD1 or TRBD2 (7 bases each). Germline-derived CDR1 and CDR2 are SGHTA and FQGNSA. Trimming stripped 6 bases from V and 5 bases from J, with 22 bases between. This CDR3 is 16 amino acids long. The CDR3, as DNA: TGTGCCAGCAGGCAGGGGGAGGGAGGTGGATGGGAGACCCAGTACTTC. The encoded protein is CASRQGEGGGWETQYF.

The chain carries TRBV19 and TRBJ1-1; possible D gene TRBD1, 6 bases. CDR3 length: 16 residues. V gave up 3 bases and J gave up 3 bases, with 17 bases separating them. Looked up from germline, CDR1 is LNHDA and CDR2 is SQIVND (reference sequence). CDR3 DNA: TGTGCCAGTAGTATGATGGGGGGGCGGTGGCACACTGAAGCTTTCTTT. It yields the protein CASSMMGGRWHTEAFF.

J is TRBJ1-1 and V is TRBV14, with 7 bases that match TRBD1. Germline V lookup: CDR1 SGHDN, CDR2 FVKESK. The CDR3 is 16 residues long. Trimming cost V 0 bases and J 0 bases; bases outside gene matches: 4. The CDR3 protein is CASSQEQGWMNTEAFF. Written as DNA, the CDR3 is TGTGCCAGCAGCCAAGAACAGGGGTGGATGAACACTGAAGCTTTCTTT.

This clone appeared a few times. The chain couples TRBV19 to TRBJ1-5, with D possibly being TRBD1 (5 bases). This CDR3 has 13 residues. V was pared by 5 bases and J by 5 bases, with 10 bases between. Germline V gene sequence: CDR1 LNHDA, CDR2 SQIVND (reference sequence). CDR3 protein: CASSSRDYQPQHF. The CDR3 coding sequence is TGTGCCAGTAGTTCCCGGGACTATCAGCCCCAGCATTTT.

This clone was counted a few times. The chain combines TRBV7-2 with TRBJ2-1; TRBD2 agrees at 13 bases. Germline V CDR1 and CDR2: SGHTA, FQGNSA. The CDR3 consists of 19 residues. J lost 3 bases, V lost 4 bases, and 12 bases had no gene match. CDR3 sequence (DNA): TGTGCCAGCAGCTCCTCATCCGGGACTAGCGGGATTATCTACAATGAGCAGTTCTTC. As protein: CASSSSSGTSGIIYNEQFF.

V usage is TRBV4-2 and J usage is TRBJ2-6; the D call may be TRBD1 or TRBD2 (5 bases each). V shed 3 bases and J shed 0 bases, with 9 bases lying between them. This CDR3 spans 16 amino acids. From germline, CDR1 is LGHNA and CDR2 YNFKEQ. CDR3 region: CASSQGTSSGANVLTF. The CDR3 nucleotides are TGTGCCAGCAGCCAGGGGACCAGCTCTGGGGCCAACGTCCTGACTTTC.

This chain links TRBV19 with TRBJ2-1, with 7 bases fitting TRBD2. J lost 4 bases, V lost 5 bases, and 11 bases had no gene match. CDR1 and CDR2 (germline): LNHDA, SQIVND (reference sequence). The CDR3 loop spans 16 amino acids. The CDR3 DNA sequence: TGTGCCAGTAGTGCCCCTAGCGGAGCGAATTACAATGAGCAGTTCTTC. Amino acid sequence: CASSAPSGANYNEQFF.

The chain recombines TRBV19 with TRBJ1-1; D not certain. V lost 3 bases and J lost 0, with 8 bases in between. CDR1 and CDR2 (germline): LNHDA, SQIVND (reference sequence). The CDR3 is 14 residues long. In DNA, the CDR3 is TGTGCCAGTAGTATTCTGCCGGTGAACACTGAAGCTTTCTTT. As protein: CASSILPVNTEAFF.

The chain uses TRBV4-2 and TRBJ2-1; 8 positions agree with TRBD1. Germline V lookup: CDR1 LGHNA, CDR2 YNFKEQ. Trimming took 4 bases from V and 7 from J; bases not matched to a gene: 15. The CDR3 runs to 17 residues. As DNA, the CDR3 is TGTGCCAGCAGCCTAACCTCGGACAGGGTCCTTGGGAATGAGCAGTTCTTC. This translates into CASSLTSDRVLGNEQFF.

The gene calls are TRBV6-5 and TRBJ1-1, with D perhaps TRBD1 (5 bases). This CDR3 has 13 amino acids. The V end lost 6 bases, the J end lost 1 base, and 9 bases lay between the germline ends. Germline CDR1 reads MNHEY; CDR2 reads SVGAGI. This chain's CDR3 is CASSQQGNTEAFF. Written as DNA, the CDR3 is TGTGCCAGCAGCCAGCAGGGGAACACTGAAGCTTTCTTT.

The V gene is TRBV27, the J gene TRBJ1-1; possibly TRBD1 for D (5 bases). The germline V and J ends were trimmed by 6 bases and 4 bases, with 24 bases remaining between them. Germline V gene sequence: CDR1 MNHEY, CDR2 SMNVEV (reference sequence). The CDR3 is 17 residues long. Here the CDR3 DNA reads TGTGCCAGCAGACGGGGGTCGGCGGGGAGGGCGAGCACTGAAGCTTTCTTT. The encoded protein is CASRRGSAGRASTEAFF.

The chain is built from TRBV4-2 and TRBJ2-3, with TRBD2 identical over 7 bases. Germline V gene data show CDR1 as LGHNA and CDR2 as YNFKEQ. Unmatched junction bases numbered 12, after V lost 3 bases and J lost 6 bases. This CDR3 spans 16 amino acids. CDR3 in amino acids: CASSHSGTTSLDTQYF. The CDR3 DNA reads as TGTGCCAGCAGCCACTCCGGGACTACTAGTTTGGATACGCAGTATTTT.

This chain joins TRBV19 and TRBJ2-7, with 7 bases lining up with TRBD2. The V and J ends lost 1 base and 2 bases, in that order; junction bases with no gene match: 2. This CDR3 is built from 14 residues. In germline, CDR1 is LNHDA, CDR2 SQIVND (reference sequence). The CDR3 sequence: CASSIGEGAYEQYF. For the CDR3, the DNA is TGTGCCAGTAGTATAGGGGAGGGAGCCTACGAGCAGTACTTC.

The chain uses TRBV19 and TRBJ1-6; D is uncertain. Germline V gene lookup returns CDR1 LNHDA and CDR2 SQIVND (reference sequence). This CDR3 is 13 amino acids long. Between the trimmed V and J ends, which lost 3 bases and 8 bases, there was a span of 8 bases. The CDR3 spells CASSIQDDSPLHF. The CDR3 DNA reads as TGTGCCAGTAGTATCCAGGATGATTCACCCCTCCACTTT.

V and J are TRBV7-6 and TRBJ1-4; no reliable D call. Germline loops: CDR1 SGHVS, CDR2 FNYEAQ. Trimming removed 0 bases from V and 8 bases from J, with 7 bases in between. This CDR3 region has 13 residues. CDR3 protein: CASSLATGEKLFF. CDR3 nucleotides: TGTGCCAGCAGCTTAGCTACGGGAGAAAAACTGTTTTTT.

The genes are TRBV6-1 and TRBJ2-5, with 7 bases lining up with TRBD1. The CDR3 spans 14 residues. From germline, CDR1 is MNHNS and CDR2 SASEGT. J was trimmed by 0 bases and V by 8 bases; bases with no gene match: 6. CDR3 in amino acids: CASAGTAYQETQYF. The CDR3 coding sequence is TGTGCCAGCGCCGGGACAGCGTACCAAGAGACCCAGTACTTC.

V is TRBV30 and J is TRBJ1-1, with a weak D call TRBD1 (5 bases). The V end was cut by 3 bases, the J end by 5 bases, with 16 bases between. The CDR3 runs 14 residues. In germline, CDR1 is GTSNPN, CDR2 SVGIG (reference sequence). CDR3 amino acids: CAWRGLTRRTEAFF. The CDR3 DNA sequence: TGTGCCTGGAGGGGACTGACACGACGGACTGAAGCTTTCTTT.

The chain recombines TRBV27 with TRBJ2-5; perhaps D is TRBD1 or TRBD2 (6 bases each). Trimming pared 5 bases from V and 4 bases from J, leaving 17 bases between. The CDR3 sequence is 15 residues long. Germline CDR1 is MNHEY and CDR2 is SMNVEV (reference sequence). CDR3 loop: CASSPYRGGGETQYF. The CDR3, as DNA: TGTGCCAGCAGTCCCTACCGAGGGGGAGGAGAGACCCAGTACTTC.

V usage is TRBV6-1 and J usage is TRBJ2-5; possible D gene TRBD2, 7 bases. V dropped 4 bases and J dropped 5 bases, with 14 bases sitting between them. The CDR3 totals 14 residues. Germline V gene sequence: CDR1 MNHNS, CDR2 SASEGT. The CDR3 coding sequence is TGTGCCAGCAGTGTACAGGGAGGGCGGGAGACCCAGTACTTC. It codes for CASSVQGGRETQYF.